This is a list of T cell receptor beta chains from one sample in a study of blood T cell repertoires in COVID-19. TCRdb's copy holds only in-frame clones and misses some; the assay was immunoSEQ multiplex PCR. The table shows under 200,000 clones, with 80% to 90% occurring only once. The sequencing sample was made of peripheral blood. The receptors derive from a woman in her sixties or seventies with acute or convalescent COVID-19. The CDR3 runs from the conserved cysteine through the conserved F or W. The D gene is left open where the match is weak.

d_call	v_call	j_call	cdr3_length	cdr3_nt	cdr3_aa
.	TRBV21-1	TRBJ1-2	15	TGTGCCAGCAGCGGAGGCCGTGGAGGGGGCTGTGGCTACACCTTC	CASSGGRGGGCGYTF
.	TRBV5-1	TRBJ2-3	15	TGCGCCAGCAGCTTGGTCGGGTTGCGCACAGATACGCAGTATTTT	CASSLVGLRTDTQYF
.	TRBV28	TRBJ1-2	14	TGTGCCAGCAGTTTCACTCTGACGACATATGGCTACACCTTC	CASSFTLTTYGYTF
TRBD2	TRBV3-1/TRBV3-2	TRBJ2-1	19	TGTGCCAGCAGCCCTTGGCTTAGCGGGAGGGCCGCCGGCGACAATGAGCAGTTCTTC	CASSPWLSGRAAGDNEQFF
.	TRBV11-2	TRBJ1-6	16	TGTGCCAGCAGCATCCGGACAGCACTATACAGGGCACCCCTCCACTTT	CASSIRTALYRAPLHF
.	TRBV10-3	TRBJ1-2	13	TGTGCCATCAGACTCACGCCTAACTATGGCTACACCTTC	CAIRLTPNYGYTF
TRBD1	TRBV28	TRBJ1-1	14	TGTGCCAGCATCCCCGGGACAGGGGTGGCTGAAGCTTTCTTT	CASIPGTGVAEAFF
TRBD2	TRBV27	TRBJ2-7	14	TGTGCCAGCAGTTCCGGGACTAGCGGCTACGAGCAGTACTTC	CASSSGTSGYEQYF
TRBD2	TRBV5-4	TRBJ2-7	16	TGTGCCAGCAGTTCCGGGACTAGCGTCCTGGCAGGGGAGCAGTACTTC	CASSSGTSVLAGEQYF
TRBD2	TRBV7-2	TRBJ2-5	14	TGTGCCAGCAGCTCGGGGACTAGAAGAGAGACCCAGTACTTC	CASSSGTRRETQYF
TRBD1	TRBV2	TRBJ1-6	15	TGTGCCAGCAGTGAAGAGACAGGGTCGGTCTCACCCCTCCACTTT	CASSEETGSVSPLHF
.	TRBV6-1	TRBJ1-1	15	TGTGCCAGCAGTGAAGAGGACAGTAGAAACACTGAAGCTTTCTTT	CASSEEDSRNTEAFF